In its sample, the clone carrying this TCR beta chain was seen a few times. Per the germline V gene, CDR1 is SGDLS and CDR2 is YYNGEE. The CDR3 totals 13 residues. V was trimmed by 0 bases and J by 5 bases, leaving 8 bases between them. Since all of the isolated RNA was reverse transcribed, expressed TCRB transcripts were what got sequenced. The method was immunoSEQ multiplex PCR; TCRdb's version includes in-frame clones alone and lacks a portion of them. The sample includes around 500,000 clones, roughly 30% of them seen just once. These data originate in a study of beta chain features in type 1 diabetes.

This receptor was obtained from a man between 18 and 35 years old in good health. The chain links TRBV9 to TRBJ1-1, with D uncertain. Sequencing was carried out using naive CD4+ T cells from blood. CDR3 sequence: CASSVVAATEAFF. The CDR3 DNA follows: TGTGCCAGCAGCGTAGTGGCAGCGACTGAAGCTTTCTTT.